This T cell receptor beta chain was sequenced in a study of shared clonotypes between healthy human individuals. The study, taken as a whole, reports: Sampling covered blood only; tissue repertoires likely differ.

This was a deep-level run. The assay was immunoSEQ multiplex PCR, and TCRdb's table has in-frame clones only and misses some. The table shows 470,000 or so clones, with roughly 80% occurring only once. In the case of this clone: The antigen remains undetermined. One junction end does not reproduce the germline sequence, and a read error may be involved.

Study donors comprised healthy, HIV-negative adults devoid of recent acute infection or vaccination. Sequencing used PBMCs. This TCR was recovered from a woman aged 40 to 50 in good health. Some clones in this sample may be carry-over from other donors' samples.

The DNA of the CDR3 is TGTGCCAGCAGCACGGGCTACAGCCCTTTTTGG. Its protein is CASSTGYSPFW. The chain couples TRBV28 to TRBJ1-3; D not certain. CDR1 MDHEN and CDR2 SYDVKM come from the germline V gene. This CDR3 has 11 amino acids.